Below, one TCR beta chain is given with its context. Antigen specificity is unknown. This specimen comes from a study of vaccination effects on CD4 cells after COVID-19. Profiled with immunoSEQ multiplex PCR; TCRdb holds only in-frame clones, not every one. The sample comprises 74,000 or so clones, roughly 80% of which are singletons, and 12% rests with the top ten. Expansion of antigen-specific CD4+ T cells with viral peptide pools was carried out by the ViraFEST assay before sequencing. Subsequent to a culture period of roughly 11 days, CD4+ T cells were isolated. In the vaccine recipients, nucleocapsid antibodies were negative and there was no prior SARS-CoV-2 infection. V dropped 5 bases and J dropped 3 bases, with 11 bases sitting between them. CDR3 length equals 14 residues. From germline, CDR1 is SGHKS and CDR2 YYEKEE (reference sequence).

This chain connects TRBV5-5 to TRBJ2-2; TRBD1 might be the D (6 bases). The starting material was CD4+ T cells from PBMCs cultured with SARS-CoV-2 spike peptides, obtained before COVID-19 vaccination. This TCR came from a human donor who received a COVID-19 vaccine. This chain's CDR3 is CASRTGADTGELFF. The CDR3 DNA sequence: TGTGCCAGCAGGACAGGTGCGGACACCGGGGAGCTGTTTTTT.